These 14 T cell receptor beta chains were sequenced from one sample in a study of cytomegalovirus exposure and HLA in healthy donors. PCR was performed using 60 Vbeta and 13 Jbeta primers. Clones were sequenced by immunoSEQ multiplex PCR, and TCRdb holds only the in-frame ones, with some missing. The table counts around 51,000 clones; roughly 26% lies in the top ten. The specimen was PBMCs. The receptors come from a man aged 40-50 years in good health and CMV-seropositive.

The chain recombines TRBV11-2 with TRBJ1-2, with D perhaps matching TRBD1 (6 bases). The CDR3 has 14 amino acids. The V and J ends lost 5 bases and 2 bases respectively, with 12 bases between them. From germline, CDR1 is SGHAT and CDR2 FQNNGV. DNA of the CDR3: TGTGCCAGCAGCCTTTCGACAGGAAACTATGGCTACACCTTC. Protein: CASSLSTGNYGYTF.

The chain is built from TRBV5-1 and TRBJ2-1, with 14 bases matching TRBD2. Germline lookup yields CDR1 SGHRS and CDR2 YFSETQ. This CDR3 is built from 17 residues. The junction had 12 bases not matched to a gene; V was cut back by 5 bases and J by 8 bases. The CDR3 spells CASRRPTSGGAADEQFF. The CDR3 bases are TGCGCCAGCAGACGGCCGACTAGCGGGGGGGCCGCGGATGAGCAGTTCTTC.

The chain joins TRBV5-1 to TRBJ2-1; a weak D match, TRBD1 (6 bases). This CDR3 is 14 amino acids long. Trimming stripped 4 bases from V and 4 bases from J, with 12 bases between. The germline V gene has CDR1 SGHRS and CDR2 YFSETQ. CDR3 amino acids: CASSDPRGYNEQFF. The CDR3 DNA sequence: TGCGCCAGCAGCGACCCCAGGGGATACAATGAGCAGTTCTTC.

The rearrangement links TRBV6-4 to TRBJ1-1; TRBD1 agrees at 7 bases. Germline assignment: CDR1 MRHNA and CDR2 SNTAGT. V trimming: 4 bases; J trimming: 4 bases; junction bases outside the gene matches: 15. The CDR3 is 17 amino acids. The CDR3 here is CASSVESVDRAATEAFF. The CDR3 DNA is TGTGCCAGCAGTGTCGAGAGTGTCGACAGGGCGGCCACTGAAGCTTTCTTT.

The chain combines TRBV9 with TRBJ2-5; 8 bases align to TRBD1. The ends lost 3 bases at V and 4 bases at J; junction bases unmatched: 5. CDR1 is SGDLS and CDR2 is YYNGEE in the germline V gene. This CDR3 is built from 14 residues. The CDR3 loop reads CASSAQGARETQYF. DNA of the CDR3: TGTGCCAGCAGCGCTCAGGGGGCGCGAGAGACCCAGTACTTC.

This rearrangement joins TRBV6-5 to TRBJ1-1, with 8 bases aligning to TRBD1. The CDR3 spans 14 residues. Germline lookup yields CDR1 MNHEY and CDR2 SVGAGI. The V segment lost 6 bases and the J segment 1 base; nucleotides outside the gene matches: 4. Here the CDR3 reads CASSAGTGNTEAFF. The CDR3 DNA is TGTGCCAGCAGCGCCGGGACAGGGAACACTGAAGCTTTCTTT.

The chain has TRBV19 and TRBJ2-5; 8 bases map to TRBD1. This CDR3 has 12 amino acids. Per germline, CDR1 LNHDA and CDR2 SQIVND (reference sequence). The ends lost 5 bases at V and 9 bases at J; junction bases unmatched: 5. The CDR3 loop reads CASSPDRAPQYF. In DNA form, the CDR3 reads TGTGCCAGTAGTCCGGACAGGGCGCCCCAGTACTTC.

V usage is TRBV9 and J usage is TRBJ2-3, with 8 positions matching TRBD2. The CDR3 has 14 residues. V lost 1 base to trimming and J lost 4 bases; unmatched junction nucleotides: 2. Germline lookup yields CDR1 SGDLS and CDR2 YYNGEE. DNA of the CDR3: TGTGCCAGCAGCGTAAGCGGGGGTGCAGATACGCAGTATTTT. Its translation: CASSVSGGADTQYF.

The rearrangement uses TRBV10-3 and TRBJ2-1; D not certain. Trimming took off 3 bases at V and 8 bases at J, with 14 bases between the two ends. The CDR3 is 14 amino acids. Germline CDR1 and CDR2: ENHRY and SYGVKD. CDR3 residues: CAISEEGRGDEQFF. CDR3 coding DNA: TGTGCCATCAGTGAAGAAGGCCGAGGCGATGAGCAGTTCTTC.

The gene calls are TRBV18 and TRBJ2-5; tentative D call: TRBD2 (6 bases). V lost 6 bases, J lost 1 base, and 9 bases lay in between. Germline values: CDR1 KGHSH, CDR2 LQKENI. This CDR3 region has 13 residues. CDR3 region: CASSLAPQETQYF. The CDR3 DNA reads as TGTGCCAGCTCCCTAGCGCCCCAAGAGACCCAGTACTTC. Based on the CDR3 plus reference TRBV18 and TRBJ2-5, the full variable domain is NAGVMQNPRHLVRRRGQEARLRCSPMKGHSHVYWYRQLPEEGLKFMVYLQKENIIDESGMPKERFSAEFPKEGPSILRIQQVVRGDSAAYFCASSLAPQETQYFGPGTRLLVL.

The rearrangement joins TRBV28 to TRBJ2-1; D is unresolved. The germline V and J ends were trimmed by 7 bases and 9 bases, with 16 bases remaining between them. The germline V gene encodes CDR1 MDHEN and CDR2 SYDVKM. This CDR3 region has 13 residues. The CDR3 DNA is TGTGCCAGCACCCACGCCGGGTTGGGTGAGCAGTTCTTC. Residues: CASTHAGLGEQFF.

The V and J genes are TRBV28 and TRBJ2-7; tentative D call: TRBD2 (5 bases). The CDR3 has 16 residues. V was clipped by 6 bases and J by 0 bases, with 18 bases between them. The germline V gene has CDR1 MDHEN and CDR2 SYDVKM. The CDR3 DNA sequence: TGTGCCAGCAGCAGAGGGTTGGGCGGAAGCTCCTACGAGCAGTACTTC. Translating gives CASSRGLGGSSYEQYF.

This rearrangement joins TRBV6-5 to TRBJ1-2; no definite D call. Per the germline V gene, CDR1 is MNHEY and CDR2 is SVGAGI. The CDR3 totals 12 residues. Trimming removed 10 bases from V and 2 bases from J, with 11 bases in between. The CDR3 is CATSTSNYGYTF. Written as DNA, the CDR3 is TGTGCCACCTCGACATCAAACTATGGCTACACCTTC.

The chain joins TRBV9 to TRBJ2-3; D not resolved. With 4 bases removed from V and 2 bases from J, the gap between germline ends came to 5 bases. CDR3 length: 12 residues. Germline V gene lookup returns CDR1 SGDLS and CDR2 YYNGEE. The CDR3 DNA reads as TGTGCCAGCAGCACCTACACAGATACGCAGTATTTT. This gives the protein CASSTYTDTQYF. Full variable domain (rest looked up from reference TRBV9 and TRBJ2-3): DSGVTQTPKHLITATGQRVTLRCSPRSGDLSVYWYQQSLDQGLQFLIQYYNGEERAKGNILERFSAQQFPDLHSELNLSSLELGDSALYFCASSTYTDTQYFGPGTRLTVL.